This entry features one T cell receptor beta chain sequence. It lacks a known antigen. The source of the sample is a study of cytomegalovirus exposure and HLA in healthy donors (dated by TCRdb to about 2017). Regarding the research as a whole: An earlier analysis of roughly 630 of the donors reported about 250 Gb of sequence data and 117 million unique TCR beta sequences from some 180 million T cells. Donor age, sex, ethnicity and CMV serostatus were collected together with the repertoire data. The study profiled the T cell repertoires of about 720 subjects by immunosequencing and related them to cytomegalovirus serostatus. In addition to the first cohort of 666 subjects, a separate validation cohort of some 120 different subjects was used. Both class I and class II loci were covered by HLA typing, at four-digit resolution. The number of donors typed differed by locus, with 629-630 for A, B, C, DRB1 and DQB1, 522 for DQA1, 600 to 610 for DPA1, and around 430 for DPB1. An earlier analysis of approximately 630 of the donors applied high-throughput TCR beta sequencing to assess whether each TCR beta V gene segment acted as functional or pseudogenic. A handful of DR-DQ haplotypes were handled as single units for association and clustering because linkage in the cohort was strong. The study aimed to test whether signatures of past pathogen exposure could be identified by cataloging public T cell receptors. An early release that covered around 590 HLA-typed donors contained approximately 300 gigabases of sequencing data and tens of millions of unique TCR sequences. Among some 400 genotyped donors of the cohort, an average of roughly 240,000 unique TCR beta nucleotide sequences were sequenced per donor, around a sixth of them non-productive. A later analysis re-examined previously published TCR beta repertoires from just over 650 donors and added high-resolution HLA genotyping to investigate patterns of TCR occurrence. Rather than using new phenotypic data, the later analysis identified candidate immune exposures from TCR beta sequences and from how often those sequences occurred across donors. Genome-wide SNP genotypes for about three fifths of the roughly 670 donors were used in a later genetic analysis, which treated that subset as a discovery cohort. High-throughput TCR immunosequencing, statistical association of individual TCRs with disease status, and machine learning were combined to predict cytomegalovirus infection status. All discovery cohort repertoires had been generated on a single sequencing platform. Of the 350 to 450 genotyped donors, 65% to 90% were placed in the genetic ancestry cluster associated with self-reported Caucasian donors. Study-level results and caveats: The cohort was sequenced for TCR beta chains only, and without alpha or paired-chain data the features that could be detected were limited. A later analysis found that HLA-associated TCR beta chains were more clonally expanded and had lower generation probabilities than equally common non-associated chains. According to a later analysis, TCR association rates differed among HLA loci, with DRB1 alleles showing the most associated TCRs and HLA-C alleles showing the fewest. Broadly in line with IMGT annotations, most TCR beta V segments showed up in productive rearrangements about 87% or about 30% of the time in an earlier analysis of some 590 of the donors. In a later analysis, several top co-occurrence clusters were reported to appear linked to parvovirus B19, influenza, CMV and Epstein-Barr virus. The earlier analysis of 587 of the donors excluded roughly 16 rarely observed V segments, including chromosome 9 orphons, because counts were too low. HLA typing was unavailable for some donors at each locus, so association tests used only the typed subset. A later genetic analysis associated a missense DCLRE1C variant with V-gene and J-gene trimming of TCR beta chains, and an independent cohort replicated the association. Three of the identified cytomegalovirus-associated TCR beta chains were confirmed in vitro to be specific for cytomegalovirus antigens. Most CMV-associated TCR beta chains appeared to be HLA-restricted in a later analysis, and the HLA associations seemed to be driven largely by CMV exposure. Across donors, most TCR sequences were observed very rarely, whereas some public TCRs were present in many individuals. For the cohort, immune exposure information was limited to CMV serostatus. The study gave a list of under 200 TCR beta chains associated with cytomegalovirus. Cytomegalovirus status was reported to be diagnosed by the classifier with high specificity and sensitivity in both the original and validation cohorts. At a false discovery rate of 0.05, a later analysis linked 15,000 to 20,000 TCR beta sequences to specific HLA alleles. A further reported finding was that TCR beta sequences accurately predicted the HLA-A and HLA-B alleles for most subjects in the first cohort. The authors suggested that the approach could potentially be generalized to other disease states and immunological phenotypes. In a later genetic analysis, fewer N-insertions in productive TCRs were reported among donors in an Asian-associated ancestry cluster than the roughly 700-donor mean. Linkage disequilibrium might explain the correlated functional status among segregating V segments, but an unknown experimental factor could not be excluded. The 87-base-pair reads could not distinguish some IMGT-functional V segments, including TRBV6-2 and TRBV6-3, so those segments were excluded. A cluster of highly shared sequence variants was judged likely to represent a technical artifact of the sequencing pipeline. Presence/absence analyses assumed roughly uniform sequencing depth across donors, an assumption that may not hold. Assigning TCR associations to individual alleles was difficult when HLA alleles, especially DR and DQ, strongly co-occurred.

The cohort comprised some 730 healthy bone marrow donors. At the time of sampling, all cohort members were nominally healthy, though unrecorded immune exposures were likely present. The donor tested CMV seropositive and was one of the 289 seropositive cohort members. A peripheral blood sample was provided by each donor, and peripheral blood mononuclear cells were used for TCR beta sequencing. Genomic DNA extraction from the blood cell samples was performed with the Qiagen DNeasy Blood Extraction Kit. Library method: the immunoSEQ multiplex PCR assay. For the multiplex PCR, a mixture combining 60 forward primers for TCR Vbeta segments and 13 reverse primers for TCR Jbeta segments was used. A multiplex PCR assay on genomic DNA amplified the CDR3 region of rearranged TCR beta genes. Amplified TCR beta libraries were sequenced as 87-base-pair reads on the Illumina HiSeq System. On the study's bioinformatics: In a later analysis, approximately 74 million unique TCR beta chains were counted across the roughly 670 repertoires, and around 10 million of these chains were shared by at least two donors. To remove PCR and sequencing errors, raw reads were error-corrected and collapsed into unique sequences using a nearest-neighbor algorithm that merged closely related sequences. Alignment of CDR3 sequences to IMGT reference sequences was used to assign V, D and J gene segments. For a sequence to be retained, a match of at least six nucleotides to both a V gene segment and a J gene segment was required. Rearrangements were called productive when the CDR3 lacked stop codons and stayed in frame with V and J; all others were non-productive. Following IMGT convention, CDR3 was defined as the stretch from the second conserved V-encoded cysteine to the conserved J-encoded phenylalanine. The earlier analysis of some 550 of the donors excluded any sequence lacking an unambiguous match to a single V gene segment. In an earlier analysis of several hundred of the donors, V segments were called functional above 56.7% productive rearrangements and were called segregating when the between-donor standard deviation exceeded 5%. A statistical classification framework was developed to diagnose cytomegalovirus status using the catalog of TCR beta chain sequences. A later analysis assigned V and J genes by comparing TCR nucleotide sequences with IMGT/GENE-DB human TR gene sequences. Using the TCRdist pipeline, a later analysis assigned CDR3 sequences along with most-parsimonious VDJ recombination scenarios. A later analysis defined each TCR beta chain by its CDR3 amino acid sequence plus V-gene family, and excluded reads lacking a unique V-gene family. A later analysis removed 592 highly shared, low-generation-probability nucleotide sequences to deal with suspected cross-contamination and a sequencing artifact. In a later analysis, a clonal expansion index for each public chain was calculated from normalized within-repertoire ranks of inferred template counts. In a later analysis, generation probabilities were computed using a VDJ recombination model fitted to out-of-frame rearrangements, and the results were checked against IGoR. In a later analysis, TCR-TCR, TCR-HLA and TCR-CMV co-occurrence was scored with hypergeometric tests, and a repertoire-size bias correction was applied to TCR pairs. In a later analysis, false discovery rates were estimated by permuting HLA or CMV assignments 20 times. A later analysis grouped co-occurring TCRs with DBSCAN, adding TCRdist sequence similarity when clustering within HLA-allele-positive subsets. For co-occurrence clustering, repertoires with fewer than 30,000 or more than 120,000 public chains were excluded, along with roughly 5 repertoires with anomalous nucleotide sharing. TCRdb took this table from immuneACCESS and kept in-frame rearrangements with V and J called. Such tables lack part of the clones; where checked against another copy, unresolved V genes explain under half of the gap, and the rest is unexplained. The V and J calls and clone size are taken from that table; D and trimming were inferred from the DNA. The table kept for this sample lists roughly 72,000 clones. Clones ranked in the top ten supply 3.8% of the sample.

V lost 3 bases and J lost 6 bases, and the count of bases not matched to a germline gene is 9. According to the germline V gene (reference sequence), CDR1 reads LNHDA and CDR2 reads SQIVND. From its cysteine to its phenylalanine, the CDR3 spans 15 amino acids. Only the CDR3 part of the read is kept: 45 bases, read in frame from the first base. The source of this sequence is a man between 18 and 35 years old in good health and CMV-seropositive. Sequences were obtained from PBMCs. The V and J genes are TRBV19 and TRBJ1-2; TRBD1 fits 8 bases in the junction. CDR3 protein: CASSMWTGSVDGYTF. The nucleotides are TGTGCCAGTAGTATGTGGACAGGGTCGGTTGATGGCTACACCTTC.